Listed below are T cell receptor beta chains from one sample, sequenced in a study of blood T cell repertoires in COVID-19. The assay was immunoSEQ multiplex PCR, and TCRdb's table has in-frame clones only and misses some. The sample records fewer than 250,000 clones, roughly nine tenths being singletons. The sample consisted of peripheral blood. The origin of the receptors is a woman between 45 and 60 years old with acute or convalescent COVID-19. Each CDR3 is given with its conserved first and last residue. Each record gives: D gene, CDR3 length, V gene, J gene, CDR3 protein. D genes are given only for firm matches.

D: TRBD2; length: 19; V: TRBV14; J: TRBJ2-5; CDR3: CASSQVFRLAGGRQETQYF
D: NA; length: 14; V: TRBV5-6; J: TRBJ1-4; CDR3: CASSLQGLNEKLFF
D: TRBD1; length: 15; V: TRBV2; J: TRBJ2-3; CDR3: CASNWAGQGTDTQYF
D: TRBD1; length: 13; V: TRBV5-1; J: TRBJ2-2; CDR3: CASSYDRAGELFF
D: NA; length: 13; V: TRBV9; J: TRBJ2-1; CDR3: CASSVASGNEQFF
D: TRBD1; length: 15; V: TRBV24-1; J: TRBJ1-2; CDR3: CATSATRGKIDGYTF
D: NA; length: 15; V: TRBV27; J: TRBJ2-1; CDR3: CASSPRQPSYNEQFF
D: TRBD1; length: 15; V: TRBV7-2; J: TRBJ2-7; CDR3: CASSPGTGPVYEQYF
D: NA; length: 10; V: TRBV2; J: TRBJ1-5; CDR3: CASKWPPQHF
D: NA; length: 15; V: TRBV27; J: TRBJ1-2; CDR3: CASSLAESPYYGYTF
D: NA; length: 14; V: TRBV19; J: TRBJ1-3; CDR3: CASSTSGSGNTIYF
D: TRBD2; length: 17; V: TRBV11-3; J: TRBJ2-1; CDR3: CASSFQRGGNSYNEQFF
D: TRBD1; length: 15; V: TRBV6-2/TRBV6-3; J: TRBJ2-7; CDR3: CASSYLGQGAYEQYF
D: TRBD1; length: 13; V: TRBV11-2; J: TRBJ1-2; CDR3: CASSRGQSYGYTF
D: NA; length: 15; V: TRBV7-9; J: TRBJ1-1; CDR3: CASRQVTLAGTEAFF
D: NA; length: 13; V: TRBV6-5; J: TRBJ1-2; CDR3: CASGQTTNYGYTF
D: NA; length: 12; V: TRBV29-1; J: TRBJ2-3; CDR3: CSVVCFLDTQYF
D: TRBD1; length: 13; V: TRBV29-1; J: TRBJ2-7; CDR3: CSVSGTGDYEQYF
D: TRBD2; length: 16; V: TRBV5-1; J: TRBJ2-1; CDR3: CASSRTSGGTYNEQFF
D: NA; length: 13; V: TRBV5-1; J: TRBJ1-1; CDR3: CASSTGGDTEAFF
D: NA; length: 14; V: TRBV7-2; J: TRBJ1-1; CDR3: CASSDYRVGTEAFF
D: TRBD1; length: 14; V: TRBV9; J: TRBJ2-1; CDR3: CASSGQGNHNEQFF
D: TRBD1; length: 15; V: TRBV3-1/TRBV3-2; J: TRBJ2-7; CDR3: CASSAPGQLIYEQYF
D: TRBD1; length: 15; V: TRBV4-1; J: TRBJ2-7; CDR3: CASSRMGQSLYEQYF
D: NA; length: 15; V: TRBV9; J: TRBJ2-5; CDR3: CASSMTGSPQETQYF
D: TRBD1; length: 13; V: TRBV30; J: TRBJ1-2; CDR3: CAWSPGQGAGYTF
D: TRBD2; length: 14; V: TRBV3-1/TRBV3-2; J: TRBJ2-7; CDR3: CASSLVGGAYEQYF
D: NA; length: 15; V: TRBV19; J: TRBJ1-3; CDR3: CASTLLQASGNTIYF